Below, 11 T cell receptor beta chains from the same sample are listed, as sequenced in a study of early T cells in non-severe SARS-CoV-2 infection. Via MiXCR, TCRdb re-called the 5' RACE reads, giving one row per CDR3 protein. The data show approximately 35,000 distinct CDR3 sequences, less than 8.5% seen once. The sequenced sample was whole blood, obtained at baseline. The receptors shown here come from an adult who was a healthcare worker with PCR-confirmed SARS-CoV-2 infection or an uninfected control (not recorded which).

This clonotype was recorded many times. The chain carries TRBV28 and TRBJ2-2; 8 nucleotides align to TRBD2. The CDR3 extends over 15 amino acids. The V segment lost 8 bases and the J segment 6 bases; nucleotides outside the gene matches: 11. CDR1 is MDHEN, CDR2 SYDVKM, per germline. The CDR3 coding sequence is TGTGCCAGCCGACTGGCGGGAGGAGATCCCGGGGAGCTGTTTTTT. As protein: CASRLAGGDPGELFF.

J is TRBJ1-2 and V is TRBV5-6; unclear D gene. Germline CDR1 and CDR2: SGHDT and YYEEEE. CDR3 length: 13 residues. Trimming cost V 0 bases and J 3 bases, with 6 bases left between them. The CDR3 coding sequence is TGTGCCAGCAGCTTGGTGGCCGACTATGGCTACACCTTC. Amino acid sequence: CASSLVADYGYTF.

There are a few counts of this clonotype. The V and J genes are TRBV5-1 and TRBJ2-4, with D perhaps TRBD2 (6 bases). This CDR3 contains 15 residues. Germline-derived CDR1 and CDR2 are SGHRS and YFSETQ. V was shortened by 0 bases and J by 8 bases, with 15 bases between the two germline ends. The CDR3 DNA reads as TGCGCCAGCAGCTTGGCAGGGCGGGGATCGGACATTCAGTACTTC. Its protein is CASSLAGRGSDIQYF.

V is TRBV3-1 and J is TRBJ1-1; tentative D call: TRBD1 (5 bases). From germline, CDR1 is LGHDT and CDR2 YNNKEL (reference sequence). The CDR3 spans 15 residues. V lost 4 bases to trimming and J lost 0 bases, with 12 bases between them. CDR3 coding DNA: TGTGCCAGCAGCCTCGGGACCCGGGTGAACACTGAAGCTTTCTTT. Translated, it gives CASSLGTRVNTEAFF.

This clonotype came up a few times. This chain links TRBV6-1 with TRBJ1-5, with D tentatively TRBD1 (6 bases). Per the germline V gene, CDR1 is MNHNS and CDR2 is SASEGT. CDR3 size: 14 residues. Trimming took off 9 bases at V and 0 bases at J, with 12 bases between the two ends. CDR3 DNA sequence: TGTGCCAGTCGGACAGTAATTAGCAATCAGCCCCAGCATTTT. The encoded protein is CASRTVISNQPQHF.

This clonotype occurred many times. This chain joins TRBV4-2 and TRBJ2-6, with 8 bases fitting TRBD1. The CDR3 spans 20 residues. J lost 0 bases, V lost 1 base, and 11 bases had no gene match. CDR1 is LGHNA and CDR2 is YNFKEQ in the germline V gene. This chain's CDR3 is CASSQVPGQGDLSGANVLTF. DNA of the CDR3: TGTGCCAGCAGCCAAGTTCCAGGACAGGGCGATCTCTCTGGGGCCAACGTCCTGACTTTC.

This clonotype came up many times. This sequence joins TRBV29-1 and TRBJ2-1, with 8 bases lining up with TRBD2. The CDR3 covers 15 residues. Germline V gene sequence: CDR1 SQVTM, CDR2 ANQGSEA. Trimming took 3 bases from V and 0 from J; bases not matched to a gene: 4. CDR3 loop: CSVEELADSYNEQFF. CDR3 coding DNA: TGCAGCGTTGAGGAACTAGCGGACTCCTACAATGAGCAGTTCTTC.

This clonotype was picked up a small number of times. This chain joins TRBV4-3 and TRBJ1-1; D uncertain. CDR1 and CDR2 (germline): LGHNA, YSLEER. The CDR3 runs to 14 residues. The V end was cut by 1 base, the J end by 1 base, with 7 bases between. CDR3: CASSQVIGNTEAFF. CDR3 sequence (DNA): TGCGCCAGCAGCCAAGTTATTGGGAACACTGAAGCTTTCTTT.

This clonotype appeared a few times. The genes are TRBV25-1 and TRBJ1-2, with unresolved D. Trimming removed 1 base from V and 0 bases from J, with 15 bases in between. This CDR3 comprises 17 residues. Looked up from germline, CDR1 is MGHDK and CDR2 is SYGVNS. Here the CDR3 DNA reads TGTGCCAGCAGTGAATCCTATCTACCGGGGTCTAACTATGGCTACACCTTC. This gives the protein CASSESYLPGSNYGYTF.

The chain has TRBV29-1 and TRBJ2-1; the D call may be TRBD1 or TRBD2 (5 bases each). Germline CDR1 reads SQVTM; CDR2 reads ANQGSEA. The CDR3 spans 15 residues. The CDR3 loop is CSGVGTGQNYNEQFF. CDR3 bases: TGCAGTGGTGTGGGTACGGGGCAAAACTACAATGAGCAGTTCTTC.

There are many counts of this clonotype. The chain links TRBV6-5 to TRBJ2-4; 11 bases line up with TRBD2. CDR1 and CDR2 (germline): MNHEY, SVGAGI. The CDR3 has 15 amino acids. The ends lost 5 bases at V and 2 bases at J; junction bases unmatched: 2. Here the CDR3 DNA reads TGTGCCAGCAGTCTAGCGGGAGGAACCAAAAACATTCAGTACTTC. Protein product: CASSLAGGTKNIQYF.